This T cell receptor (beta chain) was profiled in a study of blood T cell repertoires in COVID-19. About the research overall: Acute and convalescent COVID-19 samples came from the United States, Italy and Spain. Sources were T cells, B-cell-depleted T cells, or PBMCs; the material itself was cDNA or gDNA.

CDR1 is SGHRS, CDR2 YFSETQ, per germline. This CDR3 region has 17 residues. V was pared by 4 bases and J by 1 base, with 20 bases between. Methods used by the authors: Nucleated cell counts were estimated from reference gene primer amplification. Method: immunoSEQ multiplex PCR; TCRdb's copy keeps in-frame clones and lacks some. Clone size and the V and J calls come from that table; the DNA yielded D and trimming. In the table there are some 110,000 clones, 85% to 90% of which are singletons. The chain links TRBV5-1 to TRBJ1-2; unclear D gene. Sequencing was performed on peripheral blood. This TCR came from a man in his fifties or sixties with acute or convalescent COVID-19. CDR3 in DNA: TGCGCCAGCAGCGCTTCTACCTTGAGGACTTATAACTATGGCTACACCTTC. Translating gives CASSASTLRTYNYGYTF.